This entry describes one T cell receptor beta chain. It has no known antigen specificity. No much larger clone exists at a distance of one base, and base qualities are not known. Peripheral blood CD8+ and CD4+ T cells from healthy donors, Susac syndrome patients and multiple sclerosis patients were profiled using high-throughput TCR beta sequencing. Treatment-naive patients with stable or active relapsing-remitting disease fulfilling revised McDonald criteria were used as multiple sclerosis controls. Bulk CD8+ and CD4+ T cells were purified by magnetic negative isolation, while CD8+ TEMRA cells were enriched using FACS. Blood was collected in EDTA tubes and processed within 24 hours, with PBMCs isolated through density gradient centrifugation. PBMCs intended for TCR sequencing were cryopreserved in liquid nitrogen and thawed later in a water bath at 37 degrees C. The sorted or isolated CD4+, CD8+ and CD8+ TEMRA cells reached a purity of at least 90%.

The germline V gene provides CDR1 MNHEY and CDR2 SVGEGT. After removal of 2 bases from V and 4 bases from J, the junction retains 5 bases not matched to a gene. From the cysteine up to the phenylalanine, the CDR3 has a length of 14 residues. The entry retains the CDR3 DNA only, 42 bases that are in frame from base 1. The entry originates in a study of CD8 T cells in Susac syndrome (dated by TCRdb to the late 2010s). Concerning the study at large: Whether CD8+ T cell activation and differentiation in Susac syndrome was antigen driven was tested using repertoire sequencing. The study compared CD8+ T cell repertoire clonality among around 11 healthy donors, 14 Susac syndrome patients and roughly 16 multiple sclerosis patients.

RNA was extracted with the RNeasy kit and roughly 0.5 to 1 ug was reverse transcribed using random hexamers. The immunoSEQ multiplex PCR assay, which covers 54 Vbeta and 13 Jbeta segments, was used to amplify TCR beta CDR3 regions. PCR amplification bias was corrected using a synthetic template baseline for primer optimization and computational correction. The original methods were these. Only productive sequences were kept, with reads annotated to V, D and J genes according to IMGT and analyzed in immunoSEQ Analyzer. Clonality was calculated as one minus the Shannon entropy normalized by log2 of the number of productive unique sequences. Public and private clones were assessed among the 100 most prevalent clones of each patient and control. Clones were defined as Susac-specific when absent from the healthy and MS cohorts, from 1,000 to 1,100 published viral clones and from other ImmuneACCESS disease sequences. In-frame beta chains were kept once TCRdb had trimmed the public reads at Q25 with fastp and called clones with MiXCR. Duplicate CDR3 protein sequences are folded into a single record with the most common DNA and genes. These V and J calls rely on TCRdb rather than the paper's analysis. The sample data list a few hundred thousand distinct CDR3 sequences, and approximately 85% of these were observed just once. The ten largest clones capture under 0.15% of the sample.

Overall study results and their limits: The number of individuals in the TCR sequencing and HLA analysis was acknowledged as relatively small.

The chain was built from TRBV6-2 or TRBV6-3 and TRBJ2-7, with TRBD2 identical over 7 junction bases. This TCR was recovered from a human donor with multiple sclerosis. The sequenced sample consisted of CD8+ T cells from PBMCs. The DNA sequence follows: TGTGCCAGCAGTTACGAGGGCGGGAGTTACGAGCAGTACTTC. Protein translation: CASSYEGGSYEQYF.